Reported below is one T cell receptor (beta chain). Its antigen is not yet known. There are no base qualities to consult, and no much larger clone falls within one base. This sample was taken from a study of T cells in localized non-small cell lung cancer (dated by TCRdb to about 2020). As for the study more broadly: The study analyzed T cell repertoires of hundreds of early-stage NSCLC patients, comparing tumors and uninvolved tumor-adjacent lungs. All 250 or so NSCLC patients in the cohort were treatment-naive and had localized lung tumors that were resected. The mean age of the NSCLC patients was just over 65 years, with 120 to 150 men and over 100 women.

Looking up the germline V gene yields CDR1 SGHNT and CDR2 YENEEA. The CDR3 runs 12 residues from the cysteine to the phenylalanine. Of the read, only the CDR3 DNA is kept; its 36 bases are in frame from base 1. V lost 2 bases and J lost 8 bases; the stretch between them is 9 bases long. At diagnosis, tumor, uninvolved tumor-adjacent lung and peripheral blood were collected and then preserved as a mix of FFPE and fresh-frozen material. For TCR repertoire profiling, the blood samples were analyzed as peripheral blood mononuclear cells. The research as a whole found: Because multi-region sequencing of the tumors was not done, intratumor heterogeneity could not be ruled out. Because the study design was exploratory, TCR variables were selected using unadjusted p-values without false-discovery rate correction. Higher T cell density in blood was associated with longer overall survival, whereas higher clonality in adjacent lung was associated with shorter survival. A median of roughly 56 of the top 100 tumor clones were detected in paired uninvolved adjacent lung, and some 28 of these tumor clones were also found among the top 100 clones of the paired uninvolved adjacent lung. The highest T cell clonality was observed in uninvolved tumor-adjacent lung, where clonality exceeded that of tumor, suggesting that antigenic responses were more focused in uninvolved tumor-adjacent lung.

TCR beta CDR3 regions were sequenced from DNA using the immunoSEQ Assay. On the study's bioinformatics: T cell density was computed as TCR beta template counts normalized to usable DNA estimated by amplifying housekeeping genes. Richness was estimated with the preseqR package, extrapolating to 400,000 templates for PBMC samples and 120,000 templates for tissue samples. Clonality was defined by subtracting Pielou's evenness from one. Tissue-enriched TCRs were identified by differential abundance testing using productive amino-acid clonotypes, minimum total count 5 and alpha 0.1. The Jaccard Index and the Morisita Overlap Index were used to quantify repertoire overlap between compartments. GLIPH grouped TCR beta CDR3s together with public tetramer-defined viral CDR3s, and a viral motif had to include at least three viral sequences and also show V-gene enrichment. TCRdb re-hosts the immuneACCESS table, in-frame sequences only. Its copies lack some clones; in the studies checked, an unresolved V gene accounts for under half of them, and the cause for the rest is not known. That table supplies the V and J calls and clone size; D and trimming were determined from the DNA. Across this sample there are tens of thousands of clones, with 70% to 90% seen only once. Together, the top ten hold roughly 6.5% of the sample.

The clonotype originates from a woman aged 35-75 years with stage I lung adenocarcinoma. The rearranged segments are TRBV11-3 and TRBJ1-2; the D gene remains uncertain. The source was peripheral blood, collected before any cancer treatment. The DNA sequence is TGTGCCAGCAGCTTAACCGGGCGCGGCTACACCTTC. This gives the protein CASSLTGRGYTF.